These 31 T cell receptor beta chains share one sample of origin, sequenced in a study of early T cells in non-severe SARS-CoV-2 infection. A single record per CDR3 protein comes from TCRdb applying MiXCR to the 5' RACE reads. Seen here are tens of thousands of distinct CDR3 sequences, under 10% observed once, and the top ten hold 8.6%. Sequenced input: whole blood. These receptors originate from an adult who was a healthcare worker with PCR-confirmed SARS-CoV-2 infection or an uninfected control (not recorded which).

This clonotype has a handful of counts. This chain uses TRBV20-1 with TRBJ2-1, with 9 bases aligning to TRBD2. The CDR3 is 16 amino acids. Germline V gene lookup returns CDR1 DFQATT and CDR2 SNEGSKA (reference sequence). V lost 2 bases to trimming and J lost 0 bases; unmatched junction nucleotides: 5. In DNA, the CDR3 is TGCAGTGCTAGAAGCCCACTAGCGGGCTCCTACAATGAGCAGTTCTTC. As protein: CSARSPLAGSYNEQFF.

This clonotype appeared a few times. This chain links TRBV12-3 or TRBV12-4 with TRBJ2-3; the D is unclear. V was trimmed by 1 base and J by 0 bases, leaving 8 bases between them. The CDR3 contains 15 residues. For the CDR3, the DNA is TGTGCCAGCAGTTTAGACGCTACTAGCACAGATACGCAGTATTTT. It yields the protein CASSLDATSTDTQYF.

This clonotype was counted at least ten times. The V gene is TRBV19, the J gene TRBJ2-4; TRBD2 is a possible D gene (6 bases). Between the trimmed V and J ends, which lost 8 bases and 3 bases, there was a span of 17 bases. The germline V gene encodes CDR1 LNHDA and CDR2 SQIVND (reference sequence). The CDR3 contains 15 residues. The CDR3 DNA sequence: TGTGCCAGTGACGTGGGGGGTACCTACAAAAACATTCAGTACTTC. This gives the protein CASDVGGTYKNIQYF.

This clonotype was seen repeatedly, ten times or more. The V gene is TRBV7-9, the J gene TRBJ1-1; the D is unclear. With 3 bases removed from V and 8 bases from J, the gap between germline ends came to 13 bases. The CDR3 consists of 13 residues. Germline CDR1 SEHNR, CDR2 FQNEAQ (reference sequence). The CDR3 bases are TGTGCCAGCAGCTTTTTTCAAACAGACGAAGCTTTCTTT. It encodes CASSFFQTDEAFF.

The chain employs TRBV20-1 and TRBJ2-2, with D perhaps matching TRBD1 (6 bases). The length of the CDR3 is 16 residues. Germline V gives CDR1 DFQATT, CDR2 SNEGSKA (reference sequence). Between the trimmed V and J ends, which lost 5 bases and 4 bases, there was a span of 20 bases. The CDR3 is CSAARTDQRSTGELFF. The CDR3 region has the DNA TGCAGTGCTGCAAGGACAGACCAGAGGAGCACCGGGGAGCTGTTTTTT.

V is TRBV6-2 or TRBV6-3 and J is TRBJ2-3; maybe TRBD1 (5 bases). CDR1 is MNHEY, CDR2 SVGEGT, per germline. The CDR3 consists of 16 residues. V lost 2 bases, J lost 2 bases, and 14 bases lay in between. The CDR3 protein is CASSYPARAATDTQYF. CDR3 DNA sequence: TGTGCCAGCAGTTACCCCGCCAGGGCCGCCACAGATACGCAGTATTTT.

This clonotype occurred a few times. J is TRBJ2-5 and V is TRBV12-3 or TRBV12-4, with 7 positions matching TRBD2. The ends lost 4 bases at V and 9 bases at J; junction bases unmatched: 11. The CDR3 has 14 residues. The DNA for the CDR3 is TGTGCCAGCAGTTCGCTCGACCTGGCGGGGGCCCAGTACTTC. The encoded protein is CASSSLDLAGAQYF.

This clonotype is labeled medium-sized. The chain is built from TRBV11-2 and TRBJ2-2, with D hard to call. Deletions cut 5 bases from V and 1 base from J, with 11 bases between. This CDR3 has 15 residues. Germline-derived CDR1 and CDR2 are SGHAT and FQNNGV. The CDR3 loop is CASSHWERNTGELFF. In DNA form, the CDR3 reads TGTGCCAGCAGCCATTGGGAACGGAACACCGGGGAGCTGTTTTTT.

This clonotype was found a few times. V and J are TRBV7-2 and TRBJ1-6; unclear D gene. V was trimmed by 2 bases and J by 8 bases, leaving 7 bases between them. Germline CDR1 reads SGHTA; CDR2 reads FQGNSA. This CDR3 is built from 13 residues. Here the CDR3 reads CASSLSMDSPLHF. The DNA for the CDR3 is TGTGCCAGCAGCTTATCGATGGATTCACCCCTCCACTTT.

This clonotype was seen more than once but under ten times. The rearrangement joins TRBV3-1 to TRBJ2-1; D not resolved. Trimming removed 0 bases from V and 5 bases from J, with 8 bases in between. This CDR3 is built from 14 residues. Per germline, CDR1 LGHDT and CDR2 YNNKEL (reference sequence). CDR3 sequence reads: CASSQEGVNNEQFF. CDR3 sequence (DNA): TGTGCCAGCAGCCAAGAGGGCGTCAACAATGAGCAGTTCTTC.

This clonotype was recorded many times. V is TRBV11-2 and J is TRBJ2-1, with 9 nucleotides matching TRBD2. CDR1 and CDR2 (germline): SGHAT, FQNNGV. Germline trimming cut 5 bases from V and 4 bases from J; bases unmatched to any gene: 6. The CDR3 is 15 amino acids. CDR3 sequence: CASSRMREGYNEQFF. In DNA, the CDR3 is TGTGCCAGCAGCCGTATGCGGGAGGGATACAATGAGCAGTTCTTC.

This clonotype was observed a few times. The rearrangement links TRBV10-3 to TRBJ1-2; D not certain. The CDR3 has 11 residues. Deletions cut 4 bases from V and 5 bases from J, with 5 bases between. Germline V CDR1 and CDR2: ENHRY, SYGVKD. The CDR3 reads CAISGGYGYTF. In DNA form, the CDR3 reads TGTGCCATCAGTGGAGGATATGGCTACACCTTC.

This clonotype was counted a few times. The chain employs TRBV11-2 and TRBJ2-1; 12 nucleotides agree with TRBD2. The ends lost 5 bases at V and 9 bases at J; junction bases unmatched: 14. Germline V gives CDR1 SGHAT, CDR2 FQNNGV. The CDR3 sequence is 17 residues long. The CDR3 DNA reads TGTGCCAGCAGCGTCGGACTAGCGGGAAGGTTAGGGGTTGAGCAGTTCTTC. Amino acid sequence: CASSVGLAGRLGVEQFF.

The sample holds many counts of this clonotype. The chain uses TRBV4-1 and TRBJ2-1; 8 nucleotides agree with TRBD2. This CDR3 is 16 amino acids long. J lost 4 bases, V lost 0 bases, and 5 bases had no gene match. Germline V gene data show CDR1 as MGHRA and CDR2 as YSYEKL. The CDR3 region has the DNA TGCGCCAGCAGCCAAGATTGGGCGGGAGGTTACAATGAGCAGTTCTTC. Amino acids: CASSQDWAGGYNEQFF.

This clonotype has a handful of counts. This chain uses TRBV7-6 with TRBJ2-7; D is perhaps TRBD2 (5 bases). The CDR3 totals 16 residues. CDR1 is SGHVS, CDR2 FNYEAQ, per germline. Trimming cost V 5 bases and J 5 bases, with 22 bases left between them. CDR3 in amino acids: CASSRYPPGIANEQYF. The CDR3 DNA sequence: TGTGCCAGCAGCCGCTATCCTCCCGGGATTGCTAACGAGCAGTACTTC.

This clonotype was picked up many times. This chain uses TRBV11-2 with TRBJ2-1; possibly TRBD2 for D (5 bases). The CDR3 sequence is 14 residues long. V lost 4 bases and J 8 bases, leaving 15 bases between the germline ends. Germline-derived CDR1 and CDR2 are SGHAT and FQNNGV. CDR3 coding DNA: TGTGCCAGCAGCTCGGACTTCCTTACACATGAGCAGTTCTTC. Amino acids: CASSSDFLTHEQFF.

This clonotype has a count of ten or more. This chain uses TRBV6-2 or TRBV6-3 with TRBJ2-7, with D uncertain. The germline gives CDR1 MNHEY, CDR2 SVGEGT. V shed 4 bases and J shed 3 bases, with 4 bases lying between them. The CDR3 runs 11 residues. CDR3 loop: CASSLYYEQYF. The CDR3 DNA follows: TGTGCCAGCAGTTTATACTACGAGCAGTACTTC.

The CDR3 DNA follows: TGTGCCAGCAGCCACACCTCGTCGGGTGAAAAACTGTTTTTT. Its protein is CASSHTSSGEKLFF. The gene calls are TRBV12-3 or TRBV12-4 and TRBJ1-4, with D uncertain. CDR3 length: 14 residues. The V end was cut by 6 bases, the J end by 7 bases, with 15 bases between.

This clonotype was detected many times. This sequence joins TRBV5-1 and TRBJ2-1, with D possibly matching TRBD2 (6 bases). V gave up 4 bases and J gave up 7 bases, with 15 bases separating them. This CDR3 spans 14 amino acids. Germline assignment: CDR1 SGHRS and CDR2 YFSETQ. This CDR3 is CASSPRDSGNEQFF. CDR3 coding DNA: TGCGCCAGCAGCCCACGGGACTCCGGGAATGAGCAGTTCTTC.

This chain joins TRBV21-1 and TRBJ1-1; whether TRBD1, the table's D call, matches the DNA was not checked. TRBV21-1 is noted as a pseudogene. There are 16 residues in the CDR3. The CDR3 is CASSSQGGWGRTEAFF. CDR3 in DNA: TGTGCCAGCAGCTCCCAAGGGGGATGGGGGAGGACTGAAGCTTTCTTT.

Here the CDR3 DNA reads TGTGCCAGCAGCAAAAAAAAGGGACAGGTCGAGAATGGCTACACCTTC. Its translation: CASSKKKGQVENGYTF. This chain joins TRBV21-1 and TRBJ1-2; TRBD1 is taken as the D call from the table, unchecked against the DNA. TRBV21-1 is shown as a pseudogene. This CDR3 has 16 residues.

The gene calls are TRBV20-1 and TRBJ1-1, with D unresolved. The CDR3 covers 12 residues. Per germline, CDR1 DFQATT and CDR2 SNEGSKA (reference sequence). The V end lost 3 bases, the J end lost 1 base, and 6 bases lay between the germline ends. CDR3 residues: CSASKTNTEAFF. In DNA, the CDR3 is TGCAGTGCTAGCAAAACGAACACTGAAGCTTTCTTT.

This clonotype appeared a few times. The V and J genes are TRBV7-9 and TRBJ2-7; 7 bases map to TRBD2. The CDR3 loop spans 14 amino acids. The germline CDR1 and CDR2 sequences are SEHNR and FQNEAQ (reference sequence). Trimming cost V 5 bases and J 9 bases; bases outside gene matches: 13. The CDR3 spells CASSPTGLDKVQYF. CDR3 sequence (DNA): TGTGCCAGCAGCCCGACCGGACTAGATAAAGTGCAGTACTTC.

The table lists this clonotype with a few counts. The chain combines TRBV7-2 with TRBJ1-5, with D possibly TRBD1 on 5 matching bases. Germline CDR1 SGHTA, CDR2 FQGNSA. CDR3 length: 16 amino acids. Trimming left V 4 bases short and J 0 bases short, with 13 bases between. The CDR3 spells CASSYRQGGSNQPQHF. CDR3 nucleotides: TGTGCCAGCAGCTATAGGCAGGGTGGTAGCAATCAGCCCCAGCATTTT.

This clonotype occurred many times. The chain employs TRBV9 and TRBJ2-7, with 8 bases aligning to TRBD1. J gave up 7 bases and V 4 bases, and 13 bases lay outside the gene matches. The CDR3 is 15 residues long. Germline V CDR1 and CDR2: SGDLS, YYNGEE. The chain's CDR3 is CASSSDGDRLGEQYF. The CDR3 nucleotides are TGTGCCAGCAGCTCCGACGGGGACAGGTTGGGAGAGCAGTACTTC.

This clonotype occurred a few times. The rearrangement joins TRBV11-2 to TRBJ1-4; D is unresolved. The germline V and J ends were trimmed by 3 bases and 8 bases, with 19 bases remaining between them. This CDR3 is 16 amino acids long. CDR1 is SGHAT, CDR2 FQNNGV, per germline. The CDR3 region is CASSLPDGREAEKLFF. The CDR3 DNA is TGTGCCAGCAGCTTGCCGGACGGGAGGGAGGCGGAAAAACTGTTTTTT.

In this sample, this clonotype turned up many times. The CDR3 protein is CSVGTLALNYGYTF. The CDR3 DNA is TGCAGCGTTGGGACTTTGGCCCTTAACTATGGCTACACCTTC. This chain connects TRBV29-1 to TRBJ1-2, with D unclear. The CDR3 covers 14 residues. Germline V gene sequence: CDR1 SQVTM, CDR2 ANQGSEA. V lost 4 bases, J lost 1 base, and 13 bases lay in between.

This clonotype showed up many times. The rearrangement uses TRBV5-1 and TRBJ2-1; 7 bases are a match to TRBD1. Per the germline V gene, CDR1 is SGHRS and CDR2 is YFSETQ. The CDR3 extends over 17 amino acids. V lost 0 bases, J lost 2 bases, and 8 bases stayed unmatched. CDR3 DNA: TGCGCCAGCAGCTTGGCCCACCAGGGGGTCACCTACAATGAGCAGTTCTTC. This gives the protein CASSLAHQGVTYNEQFF. Full variable domain (rest looked up from reference TRBV5-1 and TRBJ2-1): KAGVTQTPRYLIKTRGQQVTLSCSPISGHRSVSWYQQTPGQGLQFLFEYFSETQRNKGNFPGRFSGRQFSNSRSEMNVSTLELGDSALYLCASSLAHQGVTYNEQFFGPGTRLTVL.

The chain is built from TRBV29-1 and TRBJ2-5; 8 bases are a match to TRBD2. The CDR3 is 13 amino acids. The germline V gene encodes CDR1 SQVTM and CDR2 ANQGSEA. With V trimmed by 6 bases and J by 4 bases, 7 bases remained unmatched. In DNA form, the CDR3 reads TGCAGCGTGGGAGCGGGAGATACAGAGACCCAGTACTTC. Encoded protein: CSVGAGDTETQYF.

The chain employs TRBV7-2 and TRBJ2-5, with D perhaps being TRBD1 or TRBD2 (5 bases each). This CDR3 has 16 residues. Deletions cut 5 bases from V and 5 bases from J, with 21 bases between. In germline, CDR1 is SGHTA, CDR2 FQGNSA. The DNA of the CDR3 is TGTGCCAGCAGCCCGCGGTCACTGGGGGTGGGTGAGACCCAGTACTTC. Translated, it gives CASSPRSLGVGETQYF.

This clonotype has ten or more counts. The chain combines TRBV7-6 with TRBJ2-1, with D possibly matching TRBD1 (6 bases). This CDR3 has 14 residues. Trimming left V 1 base short and J 9 bases short, with 13 bases between. Germline V gene data show CDR1 as SGHVS and CDR2 as FNYEAQ. CDR3 amino acids: CASSLDRVNGEQFF. The CDR3 nucleotides are TGTGCCAGCAGCTTAGACAGGGTCAATGGTGAGCAGTTCTTC.